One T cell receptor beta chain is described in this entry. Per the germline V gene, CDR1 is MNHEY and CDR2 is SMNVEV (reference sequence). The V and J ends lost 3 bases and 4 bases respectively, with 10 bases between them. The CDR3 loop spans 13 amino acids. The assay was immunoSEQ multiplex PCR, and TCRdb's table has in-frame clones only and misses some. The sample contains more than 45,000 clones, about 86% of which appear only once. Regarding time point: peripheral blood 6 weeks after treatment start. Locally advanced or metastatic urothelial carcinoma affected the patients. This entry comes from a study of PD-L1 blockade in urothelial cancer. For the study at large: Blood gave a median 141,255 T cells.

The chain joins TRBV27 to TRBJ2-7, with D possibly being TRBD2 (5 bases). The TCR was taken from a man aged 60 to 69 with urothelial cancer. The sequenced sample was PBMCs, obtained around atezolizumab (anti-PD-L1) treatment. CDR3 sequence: CASSFSPGYEQYF. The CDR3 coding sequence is TGTGCCAGCAGTTTCAGTCCGGGGTACGAGCAGTACTTC.